This TCR beta chain was sequenced in a study of blood T cells in healthy people across ages. To note about this clonotype: Its antigen is not identified.

Alongside a J-beta primer mix, a sample-barcoded 5' primer served in a second PCR lasting 7 to 11 cycles. One entry per CDR3 protein, called by TCRdb with MiXCR from the 5' RACE reads. The sample records approximately 1,700,000 distinct CDR3 sequences, roughly two fifths being singletons. This CDR3 comprises 16 residues. Germline V gene lookup returns CDR1 SGHVS and CDR2 FNYEAQ. Trimming removed 5 bases from V and 1 base from J, with 15 bases in between. Study-wide findings and caveats: Diversity of TCR beta per million T cells declined in a roughly linear way with age. Since the PBMCs were unsorted, naive and antigen-experienced cells could not be conclusively compared.

The TCR originated in a human donor in good health. The chain links TRBV7-6 to TRBJ1-5; weak D call: TRBD1 (6 bases). The sequencing input was blood. CDR3: CASSPGRGQSNQPQHF. CDR3 sequence (DNA): TGTGCCAGCAGCCCAGGGCGGGGGCAGAGCAATCAGCCCCAGCATTTT.